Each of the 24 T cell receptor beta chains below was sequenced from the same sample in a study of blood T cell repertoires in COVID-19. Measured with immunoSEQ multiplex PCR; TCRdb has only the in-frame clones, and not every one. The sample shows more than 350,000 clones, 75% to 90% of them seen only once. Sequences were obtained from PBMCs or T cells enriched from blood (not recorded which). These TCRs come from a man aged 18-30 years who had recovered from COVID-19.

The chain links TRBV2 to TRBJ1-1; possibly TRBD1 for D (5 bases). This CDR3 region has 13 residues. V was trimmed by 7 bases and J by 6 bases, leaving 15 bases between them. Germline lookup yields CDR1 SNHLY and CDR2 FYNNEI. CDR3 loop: CASTQKGRAEAFF. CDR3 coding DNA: TGTGCCAGCACCCAGAAGGGCAGGGCTGAAGCTTTCTTT.

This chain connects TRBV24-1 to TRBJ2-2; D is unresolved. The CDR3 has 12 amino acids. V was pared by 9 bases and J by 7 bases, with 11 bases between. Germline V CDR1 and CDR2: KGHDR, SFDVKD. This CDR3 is CATLSLIGELFF. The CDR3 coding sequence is TGTGCCACCCTTTCCTTAATCGGGGAGCTGTTTTTT.

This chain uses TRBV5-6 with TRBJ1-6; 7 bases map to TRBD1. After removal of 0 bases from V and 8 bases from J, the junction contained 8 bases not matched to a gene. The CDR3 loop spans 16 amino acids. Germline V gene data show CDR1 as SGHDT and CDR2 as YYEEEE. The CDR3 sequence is CASSLDRGYWDSPLHF. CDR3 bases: TGTGCCAGCAGCTTGGACAGGGGATACTGGGATTCACCCCTCCACTTT. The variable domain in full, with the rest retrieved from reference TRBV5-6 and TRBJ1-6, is DAGVTQSPTHLIKTRGQQVTLRCSPKSGHDTVSWYQQALGQGPQFIFQYYEEEERQRGNFPDRFSGHQFPNYSSELNVNALLLGDSALYLCASSLDRGYWDSPLHFGNGTRLTVT.

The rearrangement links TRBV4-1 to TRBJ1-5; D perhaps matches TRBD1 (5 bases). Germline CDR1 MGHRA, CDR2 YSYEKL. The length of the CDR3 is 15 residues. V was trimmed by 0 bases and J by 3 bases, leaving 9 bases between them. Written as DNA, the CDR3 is TGCGCCAGCAGCCAAGATCCAGGGCCCAATCAGCCCCAGCATTTT. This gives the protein CASSQDPGPNQPQHF.

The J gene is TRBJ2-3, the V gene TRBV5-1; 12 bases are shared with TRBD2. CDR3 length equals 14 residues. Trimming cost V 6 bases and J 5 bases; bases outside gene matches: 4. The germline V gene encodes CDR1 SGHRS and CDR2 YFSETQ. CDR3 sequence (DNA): TGCGCCAGCAAACCGGGACTAGCGGGAGATACGCAGTATTTT. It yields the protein CASKPGLAGDTQYF.

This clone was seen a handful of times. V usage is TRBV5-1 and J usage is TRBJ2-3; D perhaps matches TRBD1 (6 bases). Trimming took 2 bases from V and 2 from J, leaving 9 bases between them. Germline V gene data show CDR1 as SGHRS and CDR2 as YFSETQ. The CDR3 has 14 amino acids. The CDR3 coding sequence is TGCGCCAGCAGCTTTGGACAGAACACAGATACGCAGTATTTT. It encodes CASSFGQNTDTQYF.

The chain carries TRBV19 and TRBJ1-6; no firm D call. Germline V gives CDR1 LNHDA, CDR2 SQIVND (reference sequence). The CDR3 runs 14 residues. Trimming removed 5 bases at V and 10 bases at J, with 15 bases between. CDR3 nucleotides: TGTGCCAGTAGTCAAAGGAGGGAGAGATCACCCCTCCACTTT. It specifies CASSQRRERSPLHF.

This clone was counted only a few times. The CDR3 is CASSVDPTSGRPTYNEQFF. In nucleotides, the CDR3 is TGTGCCAGCAGCGTAGATCCGACTAGCGGGAGGCCGACCTACAATGAGCAGTTCTTC. The chain employs TRBV9 and TRBJ2-1; 13 nucleotides line up with TRBD2. With 0 bases clipped from V and 2 bases from J, the junction kept 8 bases outside the gene matches. The CDR3 length is 19 residues. The germline V gene has CDR1 SGDLS and CDR2 YYNGEE.

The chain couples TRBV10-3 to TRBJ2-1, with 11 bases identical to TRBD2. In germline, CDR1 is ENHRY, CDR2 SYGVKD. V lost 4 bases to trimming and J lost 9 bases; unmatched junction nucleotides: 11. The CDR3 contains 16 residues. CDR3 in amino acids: CAISAPTSGGGAEQFF. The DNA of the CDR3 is TGTGCCATCAGTGCCCCAACTAGCGGGGGAGGGGCTGAGCAGTTCTTC.

The CDR3 region is CASSLRAGGSDEQFF. The CDR3 nucleotides are TGTGCCAGCAGTTTACGAGCGGGGGGGAGTGATGAGCAGTTCTTC. The chain joins TRBV27 to TRBJ2-1; 10 bases are shared with TRBD2. V trimming: 2 bases; J trimming: 8 bases; junction bases outside the gene matches: 6. The CDR3 is made up of 15 amino acids. From germline, CDR1 is MNHEY and CDR2 SMNVEV (reference sequence).

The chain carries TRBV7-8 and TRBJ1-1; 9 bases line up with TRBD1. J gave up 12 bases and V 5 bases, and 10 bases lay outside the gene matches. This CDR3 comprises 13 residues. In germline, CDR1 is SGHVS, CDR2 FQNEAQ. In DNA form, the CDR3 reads TGTGCCAGCAGCCATCCTCCGGGACAGGGATCTTTCTTT. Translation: CASSHPPGQGSFF.

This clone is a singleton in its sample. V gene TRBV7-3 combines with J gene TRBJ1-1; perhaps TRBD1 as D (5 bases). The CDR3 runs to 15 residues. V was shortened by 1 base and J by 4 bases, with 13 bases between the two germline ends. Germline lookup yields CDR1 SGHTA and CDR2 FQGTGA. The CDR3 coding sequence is TGTGCCAGCAGCTTAATGGGGGGGGACCCCACTGAAGCTTTCTTT. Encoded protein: CASSLMGGDPTEAFF.

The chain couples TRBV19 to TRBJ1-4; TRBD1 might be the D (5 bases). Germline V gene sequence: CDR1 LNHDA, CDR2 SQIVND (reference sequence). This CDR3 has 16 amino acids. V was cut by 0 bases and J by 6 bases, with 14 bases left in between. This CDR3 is CASSIDISGGDEKLFF. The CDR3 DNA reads TGTGCCAGTAGTATAGATATATCCGGAGGGGATGAAAAACTGTTTTTT. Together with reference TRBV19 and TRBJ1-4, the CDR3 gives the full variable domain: DGGITQSPKYLFRKEGQNVTLSCEQNLNHDAMYWYRQDPGQGLRLIYYSQIVNDFQKGDIAEGYSVSREKKESFPLTVTSAQKNPTAFYLCASSIDISGGDEKLFFGSGTQLSVL.

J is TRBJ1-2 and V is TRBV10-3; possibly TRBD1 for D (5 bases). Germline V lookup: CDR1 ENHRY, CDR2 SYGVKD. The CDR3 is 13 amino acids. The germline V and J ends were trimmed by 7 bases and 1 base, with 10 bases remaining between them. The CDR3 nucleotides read TGTGCCATCAAGGCAGGGATTAACTATGGCTACACCTTC. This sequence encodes CAIKAGINYGYTF.

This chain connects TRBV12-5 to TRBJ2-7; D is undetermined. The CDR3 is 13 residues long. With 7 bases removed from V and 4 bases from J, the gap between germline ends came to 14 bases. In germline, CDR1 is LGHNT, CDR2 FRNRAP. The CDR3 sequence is CASAPGFGYEQYF. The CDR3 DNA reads TGTGCTAGTGCCCCCGGTTTCGGGTACGAGCAGTACTTC.

In nucleotides, the CDR3 is TGTGCCAGCAGCTTACGTTACGGGAGCGATGAGCAGTTCTTC. Residues: CASSLRYGSDEQFF. The V gene is TRBV11-2, the J gene TRBJ2-1; D possibly corresponds to TRBD2 (6 bases). The CDR3 length is 14 residues. Trimming took 2 bases from V and 8 from J, leaving 13 bases between them. CDR1 and CDR2 from the germline V gene are SGHAT and FQNNGV.

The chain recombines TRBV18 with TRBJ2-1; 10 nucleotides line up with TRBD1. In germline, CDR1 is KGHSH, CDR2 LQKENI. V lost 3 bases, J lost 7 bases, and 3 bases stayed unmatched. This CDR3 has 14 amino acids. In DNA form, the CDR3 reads TGTGCCAGCTCACCGCCGGGACAGGGGAATGAGCAGTTCTTC. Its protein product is CASSPPGQGNEQFF.

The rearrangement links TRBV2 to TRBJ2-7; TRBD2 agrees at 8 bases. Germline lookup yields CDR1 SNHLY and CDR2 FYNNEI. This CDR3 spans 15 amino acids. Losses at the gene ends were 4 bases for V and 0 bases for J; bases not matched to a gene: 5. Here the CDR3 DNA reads TGTGCCAGCAGTGCCCCGGGGGGGTCCTCCTACGAGCAGTACTTC. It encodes CASSAPGGSSYEQYF.

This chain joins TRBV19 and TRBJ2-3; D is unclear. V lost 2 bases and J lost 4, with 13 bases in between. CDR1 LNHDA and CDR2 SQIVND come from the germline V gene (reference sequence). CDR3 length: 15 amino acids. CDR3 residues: CASSINEMFADTQYF. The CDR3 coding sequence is TGTGCCAGTAGTATAAACGAGATGTTCGCAGATACGCAGTATTTT.

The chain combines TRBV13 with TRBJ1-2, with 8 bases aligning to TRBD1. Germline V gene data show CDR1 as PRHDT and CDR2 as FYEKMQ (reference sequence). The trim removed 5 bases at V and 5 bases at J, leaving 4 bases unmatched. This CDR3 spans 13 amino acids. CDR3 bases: TGTGCCAGCAGCGGACAGGGAACTTATGGCTACACCTTC. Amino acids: CASSGQGTYGYTF.

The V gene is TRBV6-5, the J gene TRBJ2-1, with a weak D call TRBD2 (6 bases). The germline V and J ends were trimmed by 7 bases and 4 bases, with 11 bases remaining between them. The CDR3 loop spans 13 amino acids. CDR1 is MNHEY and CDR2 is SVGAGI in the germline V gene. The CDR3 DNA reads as TGTGCCAGCAAGGCGGGGTCTTACAATGAGCAGTTCTTC. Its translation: CASKAGSYNEQFF.

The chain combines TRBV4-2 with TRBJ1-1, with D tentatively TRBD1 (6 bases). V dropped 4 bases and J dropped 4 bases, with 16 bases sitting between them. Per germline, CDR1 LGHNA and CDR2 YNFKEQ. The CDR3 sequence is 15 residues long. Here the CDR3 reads CASSPPTGTATEAFF. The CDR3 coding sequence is TGTGCCAGCAGCCCTCCGACAGGAACGGCCACTGAAGCTTTCTTT.

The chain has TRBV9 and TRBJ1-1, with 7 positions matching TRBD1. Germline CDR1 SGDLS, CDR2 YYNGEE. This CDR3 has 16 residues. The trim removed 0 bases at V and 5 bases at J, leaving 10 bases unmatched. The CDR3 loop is CASSVGDRARRTEAFF. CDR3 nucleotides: TGTGCCAGCAGCGTAGGCGACAGGGCACGAAGAACTGAAGCTTTCTTT.

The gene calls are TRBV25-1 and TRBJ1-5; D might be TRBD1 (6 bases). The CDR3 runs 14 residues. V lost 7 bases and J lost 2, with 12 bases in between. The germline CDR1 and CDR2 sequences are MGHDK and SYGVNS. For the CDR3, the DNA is TGTGCCAGCATGGGGGAGGGGGGCAATCAGCCCCAGCATTTT. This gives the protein CASMGEGGNQPQHF. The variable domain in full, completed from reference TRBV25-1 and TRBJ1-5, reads EADIYQTPRYLVIGTGKKITLECSQTMGHDKMYWYQQDPGMELHLIHYSYGVNSTEKGDLSSESTVSRIRTEHFPLTLESARPSHTSQYLCASMGEGGNQPQHFGDGTRLSIL.